This T cell receptor beta chain was retrieved from a study of CD8 T cells in ankylosing spondylitis. TCRdb redid the calling of the 5' RACE reads with MiXCR, one entry per CDR3 protein. The sample holds 220,000 or so distinct CDR3 sequences, around 18% seen once. This clonotype has only a few counts. Its matching antigen is unknown. CDR3 length: 12 amino acids. Germline V gene lookup returns CDR1 SQVTM and CDR2 ANQGSEA. V was cut by 7 bases and J by 2 bases, with 10 bases left in between. Study-wide results and limits: Eight or nine highly homologous variants formed a TCR beta motif that appeared characteristic of ankylosing spondylitis blood. From matched ankylosing spondylitis synovial fluid, disease-linked clones were reportedly recovered at significantly enriched levels. There were earlier reports of some motif variants in reactive arthritis synovial fluid and blood.

Sample: blood, either unsorted or a sorted T cell fraction (not recorded which). The gene calls are TRBV29-1 and TRBJ2-3; D gene unclear. The sequence came from a male donor with ankylosing spondylitis. CDR3 in DNA: TGCAGCGCCGTCCCGAACACAGATACGCAGTATTTT. It codes for CSAVPNTDTQYF.